A single sample gave rise to the 27 T cell receptor beta chains below, sequenced in a study of OX40 agonist ivuxolimab in advanced cancers. Some clones are missing from TCRdb's copy, which holds only in-frame ones; the method was immunoSEQ multiplex PCR. The data hold 96,000 or so clones, with approximately 80% observed a single time. The sequences come from CD4+ or CD8+ T cells sorted from blood, collected in a trial of the OX40 agonist ivuxolimab. These receptors were collected from an adult with an advanced solid tumor such as melanoma, head and neck, liver or kidney cancer.

The chain links TRBV5-1 to TRBJ2-2; D might be TRBD2 (6 bases). Trimming shortened V by 0 bases and J by 5 bases, and 11 bases separated the two germline ends. Germline CDR1 is SGHRS and CDR2 is YFSETQ. The CDR3 consists of 15 residues. The CDR3 sequence: CASSLERTTTGELFF. The DNA of the CDR3 is TGCGCCAGCAGCTTGGAGAGGACTACTACCGGGGAGCTGTTTTTT.

The V gene is TRBV27, the J gene TRBJ1-1, with D unresolved. The CDR3 totals 14 residues. CDR1 and CDR2 (germline): MNHEY, SMNVEV (reference sequence). The V end lost 3 bases, the J end lost 0 bases, and 8 bases lay between the germline ends. The CDR3 region has the DNA TGTGCCAGCAGTTTCGGGCAGATGAACACTGAAGCTTTCTTT. Residues: CASSFGQMNTEAFF.

This chain uses TRBV7-6 with TRBJ2-2, with a possible D match to TRBD1 (6 bases). The CDR3 runs 16 residues. The germline V and J ends were trimmed by 5 bases and 1 base, with 14 bases remaining between them. Germline CDR1 SGHVS, CDR2 FNYEAQ. The CDR3 loop is CASSTATGMNTGELFF. The CDR3 DNA reads TGTGCCAGCAGCACCGCGACAGGAATGAACACCGGGGAGCTGTTTTTT.

The chain carries TRBV29-1 and TRBJ2-5, with 13 bases matching TRBD2. The V and J ends lost 6 bases and 7 bases, in that order; junction bases with no gene match: 8. This CDR3 contains 14 residues. Germline CDR1 and CDR2: SQVTM and ANQGSEA. CDR3 bases: TGCAGCGTCGACCCTAGACTAGCGGGAGGGACCCAGTACTTC. Translated: CSVDPRLAGGTQYF.

V and J are TRBV5-4 and TRBJ1-1; D ambiguous. The CDR3 has 14 residues. Germline V CDR1 and CDR2: SGHNT, YYREEE (reference sequence). V was clipped by 2 bases and J by 0 bases, with 8 bases between them. In nucleotides, the CDR3 is TGTGCCAGCAGCTTTGGTGGGATGAACACTGAAGCTTTCTTT. Its translation is CASSFGGMNTEAFF.

This rearrangement joins TRBV5-6 to TRBJ1-1; 7 bases are a match to TRBD1. The V gene's germline CDR1 is SGHDT and CDR2 YYEEEE. The trim removed 3 bases at V and 1 base at J, leaving 6 bases unmatched. The CDR3 extends over 15 amino acids. CDR3 in amino acids: CASSSSGTENTEAFF. The CDR3 coding sequence is TGTGCCAGCAGCTCCTCCGGGACAGAGAACACTGAAGCTTTCTTT.

The V and J genes are TRBV6-5 and TRBJ2-7; weak D call: TRBD1 (5 bases). V was pared by 9 bases and J by 3 bases, with 18 bases between. CDR1 is MNHEY and CDR2 is SVGAGI in the germline V gene. This CDR3 comprises 14 residues. CDR3 DNA: TGTGCCAGACCCCTCGCAGGGCCCAGCTACGAGCAGTACTTC. Its protein is CARPLAGPSYEQYF.

The rearrangement joins TRBV18 to TRBJ1-4, with D maybe TRBD1 (6 bases). Germline assignment: CDR1 KGHSH and CDR2 LQKENI. V shed 3 bases and J shed 7 bases, with 9 bases lying between them. The CDR3 sequence is 13 residues long. Written as DNA, the CDR3 is TGTGCCAGCTCACCGAGGGGGTTTGAAAAACTGTTTTTT. Its translation: CASSPRGFEKLFF.

The chain links TRBV18 to TRBJ2-5; D remains ambiguous. Germline-derived CDR1 and CDR2 are KGHSH and LQKENI. The CDR3 has 15 amino acids. V lost 3 bases, J lost 0 bases, and 11 bases lay in between. CDR3 sequence (DNA): TGTGCCAGCTCACCGGAGACACAGTACCAAGAGACCCAGTACTTC. Translation gives CASSPETQYQETQYF.

The chain uses TRBV2 and TRBJ2-3; D is ambiguous. The CDR3 loop spans 16 amino acids. Germline V CDR1 and CDR2: SNHLY, FYNNEI. V was shortened by 2 bases and J by 0 bases, with 12 bases between the two germline ends. CDR3 nucleotides: TGTGCCAGCAGTGAAAGGGCAGCTACTAGCACAGATACGCAGTATTTT. Protein product: CASSERAATSTDTQYF.

This chain links TRBV27 with TRBJ2-5, with 7 bases that match TRBD1. Germline V gene sequence: CDR1 MNHEY, CDR2 SMNVEV (reference sequence). The CDR3 consists of 16 residues. Trimming took 5 bases from V and 5 from J; bases not matched to a gene: 14. CDR3 sequence: CASSPHRTGWRETQYF. The CDR3 DNA follows: TGTGCCAGCAGTCCCCATCGGACAGGTTGGAGGGAGACCCAGTACTTC.

The chain carries TRBV10-3 and TRBJ1-6; no definite D call. The germline V and J ends were trimmed by 2 bases and 7 bases, with 21 bases remaining between them. The CDR3 length is 18 residues. Germline CDR1 is ENHRY and CDR2 is SYGVKD. This CDR3 is CAISEKAGRRDRNSPLHF. The CDR3 coding sequence is TGTGCCATCAGTGAGAAAGCGGGCAGGCGGGATAGAAATTCACCCCTCCACTTT.

The chain has TRBV15 and TRBJ1-2; D is perhaps TRBD1 (6 bases). V was pared by 3 bases and J by 4 bases, with 15 bases between. Germline CDR1 LNHNV, CDR2 YYDKDF (reference sequence). This CDR3 comprises 15 residues. The CDR3 DNA sequence: TGTGCCACCAGCAGGGGTCCGGGGGCGGTCTATGGCTACACCTTC. The encoded protein is CATSRGPGAVYGYTF.

V gene TRBV29-1 combines with J gene TRBJ2-7, with D maybe TRBD1 (6 bases). The CDR3 is 13 residues long. The V end lost 6 bases, the J end lost 3 bases, and 15 bases lay between the germline ends. Germline assignment: CDR1 SQVTM and CDR2 ANQGSEA. The CDR3 sequence: CSVSTGTFYEQYF. The CDR3 bases are TGCAGCGTGTCGACCGGGACATTCTACGAGCAGTACTTC.

The V and J genes are TRBV7-6 and TRBJ2-7; 8 bases are a match to TRBD1. CDR3 length equals 14 residues. The ends lost 4 bases at V and 7 bases at J; junction bases unmatched: 9. CDR1 and CDR2 (germline): SGHVS, FNYEAQ. In DNA, the CDR3 is TGTGCCAGCAGCTACGACAGGGGCGGAAGGGAGCAGTACTTC. Its translation: CASSYDRGGREQYF.

V and J are TRBV6-5 and TRBJ1-2; 9 bases fit TRBD1. Germline CDR1 MNHEY, CDR2 SVGAGI. The CDR3 is 15 residues long. Germline trimming cut 6 bases from V and 6 bases from J; bases unmatched to any gene: 11. CDR3 DNA: TGTGCCAGCAGCCCTACATTCGACAGGGGGGATGGCTACACCTTC. This translates into CASSPTFDRGDGYTF.

The chain is built from TRBV11-2 and TRBJ2-7; 9 bases fit TRBD1. Per the germline V gene, CDR1 is SGHAT and CDR2 is FQNNGV. The CDR3 has 14 residues. J lost 2 bases, V lost 5 bases, and 4 bases had no gene match. The CDR3 protein is CASSPGTGPYEQYF. Here the CDR3 DNA reads TGTGCCAGCAGCCCCGGGACAGGGCCCTACGAGCAGTACTTC. The whole variable domain, remainder taken from reference TRBV11-2 and TRBJ2-7, is EAGVAQSPRYKIIEKRQSVAFWCNPISGHATLYWYQQILGQGPKLLIQFQNNGVVDDSQLPKDRFSAERLKGVDSTLKIQPAKLEDSAVYLCASSPGTGPYEQYFGPGTRLTVT.

The chain uses TRBV27 and TRBJ2-3; 11 bases line up with TRBD1. V lost 8 bases and J lost 3; bases outside the gene matches: 4. Per germline, CDR1 MNHEY and CDR2 SMNVEV (reference sequence). This CDR3 has 14 amino acids. The CDR3 region has the DNA TGTGCCAGCCGGACAGGGGGCAGAACAGATACGCAGTATTTT. The encoded protein is CASRTGGRTDTQYF.

V and J are TRBV28 and TRBJ1-1, with D unresolved. The CDR3 is 12 amino acids. Trimming left V 6 bases short and J 8 bases short, with 13 bases between. CDR1 and CDR2 from the germline V gene are MDHEN and SYDVKM. CDR3 in amino acids: CASSPYMSEAFF. CDR3 nucleotides: TGTGCCAGCAGCCCTTATATGAGCGAAGCTTTCTTT.

The chain recombines TRBV30 with TRBJ2-7; TRBD1 is a possible D gene (6 bases). V was pared by 8 bases and J by 4 bases, with 21 bases between. The CDR3 length is 14 residues. Per germline, CDR1 GTSNPN and CDR2 SVGIG (reference sequence). This CDR3 reads CASSLGGGGYEQYF. The CDR3 nucleotides read TGTGCCAGCTCACTAGGGGGTGGGGGATACGAGCAGTACTTC.

The gene calls are TRBV5-4 and TRBJ1-3, with D perhaps TRBD1 (5 bases). Per germline, CDR1 SGHNT and CDR2 YYREEE (reference sequence). The CDR3 spans 16 residues. V lost 3 bases, J lost 4 bases, and 17 bases lay in between. As DNA, the CDR3 is TGTGCCAGCAGCTCGAGCCGGGGGGTCGCGGGAAACACCATATATTTT. Protein: CASSSSRGVAGNTIYF.

The gene calls are TRBV7-8 and TRBJ1-5; 8 nucleotides align to TRBD1. From germline, CDR1 is SGHVS and CDR2 FQNEAQ. The V gene end was trimmed by 5 bases and the J gene end by 2 bases; junction bases not matched to a gene: 8. This CDR3 has 16 residues. The CDR3 coding sequence is TGTGCCAGCAGCGTTAACAGGGGGAGCGGCAATCAGCCCCAGCATTTT. Its protein product is CASSVNRGSGNQPQHF.

The chain employs TRBV5-8 and TRBJ1-2; 9 bases are shared with TRBD1. The CDR3 length is 14 residues. Germline assignment: CDR1 SGHTS and CDR2 YDEGEE. V lost 4 bases, J lost 4 bases, and 5 bases stayed unmatched. The CDR3 loop reads CASSLWDRAYGYTF. The CDR3 DNA reads TGTGCCAGCAGCCTTTGGGACAGGGCCTATGGCTACACCTTC.

The genes are TRBV18 and TRBJ1-1; 7 bases line up with TRBD1. The junction had 11 bases not matched to a gene; V was cut back by 3 bases and J by 4 bases. Germline assignment: CDR1 KGHSH and CDR2 LQKENI. The CDR3 totals 16 residues. CDR3 DNA: TGTGCCAGCTCACCTCGCGAGGGGGCGGGGAGCACTGAAGCTTTCTTT. This codes for CASSPREGAGSTEAFF.

The V call is TRBV19, the J call TRBJ1-1, with D maybe TRBD1 (5 bases). Trimming took off 3 bases at V and 6 bases at J, with 11 bases between the two ends. This CDR3 spans 13 amino acids. Germline V gene data show CDR1 as LNHDA and CDR2 as SQIVND (reference sequence). Here the CDR3 DNA reads TGTGCCAGTAGTATTGAGCCCAGGGCTGAAGCTTTCTTT. It is translated as CASSIEPRAEAFF.

This rearrangement joins TRBV5-4 to TRBJ2-7, with D uncertain. V was trimmed by 1 base and J by 4 bases, leaving 9 bases between them. Germline loops: CDR1 SGHNT, CDR2 YYREEE (reference sequence). This CDR3 region has 13 residues. Here the CDR3 reads CASSLNGNYEQYF. The CDR3 coding sequence is TGTGCCAGCAGCTTGAATGGGAATTACGAGCAGTACTTC.

A word on this clone: The same CDR3 can be traced to other DNA sequences in this sample. The rearrangement joins TRBV9 to TRBJ2-7; a possible D gene is TRBD2 (5 bases). Germline CDR1 SGDLS, CDR2 YYNGEE. Trimming pared 0 bases from V and 7 bases from J, leaving 8 bases between. The CDR3 totals 12 residues. CDR3 sequence reads: CASSVGGREQYF. CDR3 DNA sequence: TGTGCCAGCAGCGTAGGAGGGAGAGAGCAGTACTTC.